This passage covers 10 T cell receptor beta chains from one sample sequenced in a study of T cell responses to AZD1222 COVID-19 vaccine. Assay: immunoSEQ multiplex PCR; the TCRdb copy retains only in-frame clones and omits some. The table has 150,000 to 200,000 clones, about nine tenths seen once. Material: peripheral blood, obtained on day 0 of AZD1222 vaccination. Receptor source: an adult in good health.

V and J are TRBV6-5 and TRBJ1-3; D gene ambiguous. Germline CDR1 reads MNHEY; CDR2 reads SVGAGI. This CDR3 contains 14 residues. The V and J ends lost 5 bases and 1 base respectively, with 9 bases between them. The CDR3 nucleotides are TGTGCCAGCAGTAAGTCCAGGTCTGGAAACACCATATATTTT. As protein: CASSKSRSGNTIYF.

The chain recombines TRBV9 with TRBJ2-1; 8 bases line up with TRBD2. Germline CDR1 SGDLS, CDR2 YYNGEE. This CDR3 is built from 15 residues. V gave up 0 bases and J gave up 9 bases; unmatched junction bases: 8. The CDR3 sequence is CASSVAGGLGTEQFF. As DNA, the CDR3 is TGTGCCAGCAGCGTAGCGGGGGGGCTTGGCACTGAGCAGTTCTTC.

This sequence joins TRBV6-1 and TRBJ2-7, with D perhaps TRBD1 or TRBD2 (6 bases each). V was trimmed by 3 bases and J by 2 bases, leaving 20 bases between them. Germline V lookup: CDR1 MNHNS, CDR2 SASEGT. The CDR3 has 17 residues. The CDR3 region is CASSDGFGGQTAYEQYF. The CDR3 DNA reads as TGTGCCAGCAGTGATGGGTTTGGGGGGCAGACGGCCTACGAGCAGTACTTC.

This chain joins TRBV29-1 and TRBJ1-2; D might be TRBD1 (5 bases). The CDR3 is 12 amino acids. The germline V gene has CDR1 SQVTM and CDR2 ANQGSEA. With 4 bases removed from V and 4 bases from J, the gap between germline ends came to 10 bases. The CDR3 loop reads CSVVGRVYGYTF. DNA of the CDR3: TGCAGCGTTGTTGGCAGGGTCTATGGCTACACCTTC.

This sequence joins TRBV5-1 and TRBJ2-7; either TRBD1 or TRBD2 may supply D (5 bases each). Germline V gene data show CDR1 as SGHRS and CDR2 as YFSETQ. Trimming removed 7 bases from V and 0 bases from J, with 14 bases in between. The CDR3 extends over 14 amino acids. CDR3 sequence (DNA): TGCGCCAGCTGGCCTGGGGGAAGCTCCTACGAGCAGTACTTC. Its protein product is CASWPGGSSYEQYF. Full variable domain (outside the CDR3, taken from reference TRBV5-1 and TRBJ2-7): KAGVTQTPRYLIKTRGQQVTLSCSPISGHRSVSWYQQTPGQGLQFLFEYFSETQRNKGNFPGRFSGRQFSNSRSEMNVSTLELGDSALYLCASWPGGSSYEQYFGPGTRLTVT.

The chain joins TRBV2 to TRBJ1-5; 7 nucleotides line up with TRBD1. Germline V gives CDR1 SNHLY, CDR2 FYNNEI. The CDR3 spans 15 residues. V shed 7 bases, J shed 6 bases, and the junction held 12 bases outside the gene matches. CDR3 sequence: CASTDWTGLGQPQHF. Here the CDR3 DNA reads TGTGCCAGCACCGATTGGACAGGATTGGGTCAGCCCCAGCATTTT. Drawing the rest from reference TRBV2 and TRBJ1-5, the complete variable domain is EPEVTQTPSHQVTQMGQEVILRCVPISNHLYFYWYRQILGQKVEFLVSFYNNEISEKSEIFDDQFSVERPDGSNFTLKIRSTKLEDSAMYFCASTDWTGLGQPQHFGDGTRLSIL.

This clone has a single count. The chain recombines TRBV3-1 (or the pseudogene TRBV3-2) with TRBJ1-4; D may be TRBD1 (5 bases). This CDR3 spans 17 amino acids. Germline V gene data show CDR1 as LGHDT and CDR2 as YNNKEL (reference sequence). The V end was cut by 0 bases, the J end by 8 bases, with 19 bases between. The CDR3 protein is CASSQEGHLSWGEKLFF. The CDR3 DNA is TGTGCCAGCAGCCAAGAAGGACACTTGTCCTGGGGAGAAAAACTGTTTTTT.

This clone has only a few counts. The CDR3 nucleotides are TGTGCCAGCAGCTTAACAGGGAACTACGAGCAGTACTTC. Protein sequence: CASSLTGNYEQYF. J is TRBJ2-7 and V is TRBV7-9; D may be TRBD1 (6 bases). The length of the CDR3 is 13 residues. The V and J ends lost 2 bases and 3 bases respectively, with 8 bases between them. The germline V gene encodes CDR1 SEHNR and CDR2 FQNEAQ (reference sequence). Supplemented by reference TRBV7-9 and TRBJ2-7, the full variable domain reads DTGVSQNPRHKITKRGQNVTFRCDPISEHNRLYWYRQTLGQGPEFLTYFQNEAQLEKSRLLSDRFSAERPKGSFSTLEIQRTEQGDSAMYLCASSLTGNYEQYFGPGTRLTVT.

The genes are TRBV6-5 and TRBJ2-1, with 8 bases that match TRBD1. The CDR3 runs to 15 residues. V lost 2 bases and J lost 4; bases outside the gene matches: 4. Germline CDR1 is MNHEY and CDR2 is SVGAGI. The CDR3 bases are TGTGCCAGCAGTTACGCAGGGGGCGCTTACAATGAGCAGTTCTTC. Its translation: CASSYAGGAYNEQFF.

V and J are TRBV18 and TRBJ1-2, with D hard to call. Germline V gives CDR1 KGHSH, CDR2 LQKENI. Deletions cut 3 bases from V and 4 bases from J, with 9 bases between. The CDR3 has 13 amino acids. DNA for the CDR3: TGTGCCAGCTCACCTGAGGACTCCTATGGCTACACCTTC. Amino acid sequence: CASSPEDSYGYTF.